This TCR beta chain is drawn from a study of beta chain features in type 1 diabetes. Every bit of the isolated RNA underwent reverse transcription, so sequencing read expressed TCRB transcripts. The table came from immunoSEQ multiplex PCR; TCRdb's copy has only in-frame clones and leaves some out. The data contain hundreds of thousands of clones, roughly a tenth of them seen just once; the ten biggest clones take up approximately 0.017%. Regarding the study as a whole: It was possible that PCR favored shorter templates, equally so in patients and controls. The similarity of naive, central memory and Treg TCRB repertoires appeared greater among patients than among healthy donors. There was a moderate but significant shortening of TCRB CDR3s in all four CD4+ subsets of Type 1 diabetes patients.

A CD45RO/CCR7/CD25/CD127/CD95/CD27 panel sorted naive, central memory, regulatory and stem cell-like memory CD4+ cells. A note on this clone: Its antigen is currently unknown.

From germline, CDR1 is SGDLS and CDR2 YYNGEE. CDR3 length: 15 amino acids. The germline V and J ends were trimmed by 7 bases and 1 base, with 16 bases remaining between them. The clonotype was recovered from a man in his thirties or forties with type 1 diabetes. The V call is TRBV9, the J call TRBJ2-3, with D tentatively TRBD2 (6 bases). The material sequenced was naive CD4+ T cells from blood. In DNA form, the CDR3 reads TGTGCCAGCCGGGCGGGACTGACTCGCACAGATACGCAGTATTTT. It translates to CASRAGLTRTDTQYF. Full variable domain (remainder filled in from reference TRBV9 and TRBJ2-3): DSGVTQTPKHLITATGQRVTLRCSPRSGDLSVYWYQQSLDQGLQFLIQYYNGEERAKGNILERFSAQQFPDLHSELNLSSLELGDSALYFCASRAGLTRTDTQYFGPGTRLTVL.